These 22 T cell receptor beta chains were all obtained from the same sample, sequenced in a study of cytomegalovirus exposure and HLA in healthy donors. The PCR contained 60 Vbeta and 13 Jbeta primers. Profiled with immunoSEQ multiplex PCR; TCRdb holds only in-frame clones, not every one. Altogether about 120,000 clones are present, 65% to 80% being singletons, with the ten largest covering approximately 11%. Sequenced: PBMCs. The receptors here all came from a man in his forties in good health and CMV-seropositive.

The chain recombines TRBV4-3 with TRBJ1-5, with TRBD1 identical over 10 bases. The CDR3 contains 15 residues. Per germline, CDR1 LGHNA and CDR2 YSLEER. V gave up 0 bases and J gave up 7 bases; unmatched junction bases: 3. The DNA of the CDR3 is TGCGCCAGCAGCCAAGATAGGGACAGGGGCCAGCCCCAGCATTTT. Translated, it gives CASSQDRDRGQPQHF.

This chain uses TRBV15 with TRBJ2-5, with 12 bases fitting TRBD2. The CDR3 extends over 13 amino acids. V shed 8 bases and J 9 bases; nucleotides not matched to a gene: 7. The germline gives CDR1 LNHNV, CDR2 YYDKDF (reference sequence). CDR3 amino acids: CATRSTSGGPQYF. The CDR3 DNA reads TGTGCCACCCGCTCAACTAGCGGGGGGCCCCAGTACTTC. Looking up the rest from reference TRBV15 and TRBJ2-5 gives the full variable domain: DAMVIQNPRYQVTQFGKPVTLSCSQTLNHNVMYWYQQKSSQAPKLLFHYYDKDFNNEADTPDNFQSRRPNTSFCFLDIRSPGLGDTAMYLCATRSTSGGPQYFGPGTRLLVL.

This sequence joins TRBV5-1 and TRBJ2-5; 9 bases fit TRBD1. The CDR3 runs to 15 residues. With 1 base clipped from V and 1 base from J, the junction kept 2 bases outside the gene matches. The germline V gene encodes CDR1 SGHRS and CDR2 YFSETQ. The CDR3 spells CASSLTGQGQETQYF. DNA for the CDR3: TGCGCCAGCAGCTTGACGGGACAGGGCCAAGAGACCCAGTACTTC.

V is TRBV6-6 and J is TRBJ2-2, with D possibly being TRBD1 (6 bases). V was cut by 7 bases and J by 0 bases, with 12 bases left in between. The CDR3 extends over 15 amino acids. Germline V gene data show CDR1 as MNHNY and CDR2 as SVGAGI (reference sequence). The CDR3 reads CASNRQETNTGELFF. CDR3 bases: TGTGCCAGCAATCGACAGGAGACGAACACCGGGGAGCTGTTTTTT.

This chain links TRBV5-1 with TRBJ2-3, with 8 positions matching TRBD2. The length of the CDR3 is 16 residues. With V trimmed by 5 bases and J by 1 base, 9 bases remained unmatched. The germline CDR1 and CDR2 sequences are SGHRS and YFSETQ. The CDR3 DNA reads as TGCGCCAGCAGTCGAACCGCGACTAGCGGCACAGATACGCAGTATTTT. The encoded protein is CASSRTATSGTDTQYF.

CDR3 amino acids: CASSETGTNTYEQYV. The CDR3 nucleotides read TGCGCCAGCAGTGAGACCGGGACTAATACCTACGAGCAGTACGTC. The rearrangement uses TRBV10-2 and TRBJ2-7, with 7 bases matching TRBD2. V lost 2 bases to trimming and J lost 2 bases; unmatched junction nucleotides: 6. This CDR3 is built from 15 residues. CDR1 WSHSY and CDR2 SAAADI come from the germline V gene.

The chain links TRBV2 to TRBJ2-3; TRBD2 matches at 7 bases. CDR3 length: 14 residues. Trimming cost V 5 bases and J 5 bases; bases outside gene matches: 7. CDR1 is SNHLY, CDR2 FYNNEI, per germline. CDR3 DNA sequence: TGTGCCAGCAGTAGCGGGGACTCGGGAGATACGCAGTATTTT. This encodes CASSSGDSGDTQYF.

J is TRBJ2-2 and V is TRBV4-1; TRBD2 aligns across 9 bases. The CDR3 spans 12 residues. Germline values: CDR1 MGHRA, CDR2 YSYEKL. V lost 8 bases and J lost 5; bases outside the gene matches: 0. The CDR3 here is CASAGGTGELFF. The CDR3 DNA reads as TGCGCCAGCGCGGGGGGGACCGGGGAGCTGTTTTTT.

This sequence joins TRBV9 and TRBJ1-2; D is perhaps TRBD1 (6 bases). CDR1 and CDR2 (germline): SGDLS, YYNGEE. The CDR3 contains 13 residues. V was trimmed by 7 bases and J by 2 bases, leaving 12 bases between them. CDR3 sequence reads: CASRPGQNYGYTF. The CDR3 DNA is TGTGCCAGCCGACCAGGACAGAACTATGGCTACACCTTC.

V usage is TRBV28 and J usage is TRBJ1-2, with 9 bases identical to TRBD1. This CDR3 contains 14 residues. Germline CDR1 reads MDHEN; CDR2 reads SYDVKM. V dropped 6 bases and J dropped 3; count of bases not matched to a gene: 5. In DNA, the CDR3 is TGTGCCAGCAGGTCTGGGGACAGGGACTATGGCTACACCTTC. Its protein is CASRSGDRDYGYTF.

This clone occurred a few times. The genes are TRBV11-3 and TRBJ2-7, with 13 positions matching TRBD2. Germline V CDR1 and CDR2: SGHNT, YENEEA. J gave up 2 bases and V 0 bases, and 4 bases lay outside the gene matches. The CDR3 consists of 17 residues. This CDR3 is CASSLDPGLAGAYEQYF. CDR3 coding DNA: TGTGCCAGCAGCTTAGATCCCGGACTAGCGGGGGCCTACGAGCAGTACTTC.

The chain recombines TRBV15 with TRBJ1-6; 9 bases match TRBD1. V gave up 4 bases and J gave up 14 bases; unmatched junction bases: 9. Germline V CDR1 and CDR2: LNHNV, YYDKDF (reference sequence). The CDR3 has 14 amino acids. In DNA, the CDR3 is TGTGCCACCAGCACAAGACGGACAGGGGACACCCTCCACTTT. Translating it yields CATSTRRTGDTLHF. The full variable domain, with the rest looked up from reference TRBV15 and TRBJ1-6, is DAMVIQNPRYQVTQFGKPVTLSCSQTLNHNVMYWYQQKSSQAPKLLFHYYDKDFNNEADTPDNFQSRRPNTSFCFLDIRSPGLGDTAMYLCATSTRRTGDTLHFGNGTRLTVT.

The V call is TRBV7-2, the J call TRBJ2-7; D might be TRBD2 (6 bases). Trimming pared 3 bases from V and 4 bases from J, leaving 7 bases between. Germline V gene data show CDR1 as SGHTA and CDR2 as FQGNSA. The CDR3 totals 12 residues. CDR3 sequence: CASSLDYYEQYF. CDR3 nucleotide sequence: TGTGCCAGCAGCTTGGACTATTACGAGCAGTACTTC.

The genes are TRBV10-3 and TRBJ2-5; 8 bases align to TRBD1. The CDR3 is made up of 15 amino acids. J lost 4 bases, V lost 2 bases, and 6 bases had no gene match. The germline V gene has CDR1 ENHRY and CDR2 SYGVKD. CDR3 nucleotides: TGTGCCATCAGTGAGCCTCAGGGGGCTCGAGAGACCCAGTACTTC. Residues: CAISEPQGARETQYF.

This rearrangement joins TRBV4-1 to TRBJ1-2; 7 bases agree with TRBD1. V was clipped by 4 bases and J by 5 bases; unmatched bases: 13. This CDR3 contains 16 residues. CDR1 is MGHRA, CDR2 YSYEKL, per germline. CDR3 nucleotides: TGCGCCAGCAGCCTTACATCCGCGACAGGGAGGTATGGCTACACCTTC. Residues: CASSLTSATGRYGYTF.

This chain joins TRBV25-1 and TRBJ1-1; 7 bases match TRBD1. V gave up 2 bases and J gave up 6 bases; unmatched junction bases: 12. This CDR3 is built from 16 residues. The germline gives CDR1 MGHDK, CDR2 SYGVNS. The CDR3 region is CASSESGKGAYPEAFF. CDR3 nucleotide sequence: TGTGCCAGCAGTGAAAGCGGTAAGGGGGCGTACCCTGAAGCTTTCTTT.

The rearrangement joins TRBV10-1 to TRBJ2-5, with 11 bases aligning to TRBD2. The ends lost 9 bases at V and 5 bases at J; junction bases unmatched: 20. CDR3 size: 18 residues. Per the germline V gene, CDR1 is WNHNN and CDR2 is SYGVQD (reference sequence). This CDR3 is CARGAQGLAGFRTETQYF. CDR3 DNA: TGCGCCAGGGGGGCGCAAGGACTAGCGGGTTTCCGCACGGAGACCCAGTACTTC.

The rearrangement uses TRBV15 and TRBJ1-2; TRBD1 aligns across 9 bases. The CDR3 sequence is 15 residues long. J was trimmed by 4 bases and V by 3 bases; bases with no gene match: 6. The V gene's germline CDR1 is LNHNV and CDR2 YYDKDF (reference sequence). DNA of the CDR3: TGTGCCACCAGCAGGGGGACAGGGTTTGTCTATGGCTACACCTTC. Its translation: CATSRGTGFVYGYTF.

The rearrangement joins TRBV23-1 to TRBJ1-5; D is possibly TRBD1 (5 bases). TRBV23-1 is placed among ORFs of uncertain function. V was clipped by 3 bases and J by 3 bases, with 15 bases between them. The CDR3 sequence is 16 residues long. Here the CDR3 DNA reads TGCGCCAGCAGTCAGCGGGGGTACTGGGACAATCAGCCCCAGCATTTT. It yields the protein CASSQRGYWDNQPQHF.

V is TRBV5-1 and J is TRBJ2-7; 12 bases map to TRBD1. This CDR3 is built from 17 residues. Germline V lookup: CDR1 SGHRS, CDR2 YFSETQ. Trimming cost V 4 bases and J 0 bases; bases outside gene matches: 8. The CDR3: CASSTGTGGTPSYEQYF. As DNA, the CDR3 is TGCGCCAGCAGCACGGGGACAGGGGGCACCCCCTCCTACGAGCAGTACTTC.

The rearrangement uses TRBV7-3 and TRBJ2-5; 7 bases map to TRBD1. Germline V gives CDR1 SGHTA, CDR2 FQGTGA. The junction had 2 bases not matched to a gene; V was cut back by 4 bases and J by 3 bases. The CDR3 is made up of 13 amino acids. CDR3 region: CASSYGTEETQYF. The CDR3, as DNA: TGTGCCAGCAGCTACGGGACAGAAGAGACCCAGTACTTC.

The chain couples TRBV4-1 to TRBJ1-5; D remains unclear. The CDR3 covers 16 residues. V was cut by 0 bases and J by 7 bases, with 16 bases left in between. CDR1 MGHRA and CDR2 YSYEKL come from the germline V gene. CDR3 in amino acids: CASSQDPARVRQPQHF. The CDR3 DNA follows: TGCGCCAGCAGCCAAGATCCCGCCCGGGTACGGCAGCCCCAGCATTTT.